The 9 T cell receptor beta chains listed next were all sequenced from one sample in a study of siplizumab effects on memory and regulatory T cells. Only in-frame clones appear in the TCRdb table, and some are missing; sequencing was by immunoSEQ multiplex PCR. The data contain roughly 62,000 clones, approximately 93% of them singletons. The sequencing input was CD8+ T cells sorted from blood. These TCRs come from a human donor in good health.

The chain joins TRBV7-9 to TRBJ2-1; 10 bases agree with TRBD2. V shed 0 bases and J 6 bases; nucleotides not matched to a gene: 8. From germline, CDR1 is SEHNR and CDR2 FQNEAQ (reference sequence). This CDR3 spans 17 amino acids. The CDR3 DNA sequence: TGTGCCAGCAGCTTAGCGAACTCTCTAGCGGGGGCCAATGAGCAGTTCTTC. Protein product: CASSLANSLAGANEQFF.

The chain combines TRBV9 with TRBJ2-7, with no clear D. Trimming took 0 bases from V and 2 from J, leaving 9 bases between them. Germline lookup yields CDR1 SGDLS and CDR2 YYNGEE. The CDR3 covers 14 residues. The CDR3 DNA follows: TGTGCCAGCAGCGTAGGGCAGTCGCCCTACGAGCAGTACTTC. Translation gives CASSVGQSPYEQYF.

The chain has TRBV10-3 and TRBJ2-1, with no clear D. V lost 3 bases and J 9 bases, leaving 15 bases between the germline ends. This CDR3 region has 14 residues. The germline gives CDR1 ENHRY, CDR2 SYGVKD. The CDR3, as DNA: TGTGCCATCAGTGACCCACGACTCTGGGGTGAGCAGTTCTTC. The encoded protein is CAISDPRLWGEQFF.

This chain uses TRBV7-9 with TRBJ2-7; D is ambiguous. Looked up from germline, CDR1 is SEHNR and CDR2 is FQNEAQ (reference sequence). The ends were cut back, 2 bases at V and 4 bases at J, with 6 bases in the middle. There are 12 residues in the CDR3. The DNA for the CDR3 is TGTGCCAGCAGCTTACTTACTTACGAGCAGTACTTC. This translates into CASSLLTYEQYF.

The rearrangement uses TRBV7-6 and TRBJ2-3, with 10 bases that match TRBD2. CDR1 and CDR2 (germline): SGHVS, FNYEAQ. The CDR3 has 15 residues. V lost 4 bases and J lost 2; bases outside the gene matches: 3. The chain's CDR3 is CASSWTSGSTDTQYF. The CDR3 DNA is TGTGCCAGCAGCTGGACTAGCGGATCCACAGATACGCAGTATTTT.

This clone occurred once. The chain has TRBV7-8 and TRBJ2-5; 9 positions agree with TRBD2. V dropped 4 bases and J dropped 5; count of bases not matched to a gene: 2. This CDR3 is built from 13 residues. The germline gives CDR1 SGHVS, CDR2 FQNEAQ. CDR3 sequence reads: CASSYGLAETQYF. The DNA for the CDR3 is TGTGCCAGCAGCTATGGACTAGCGGAGACCCAGTACTTC.

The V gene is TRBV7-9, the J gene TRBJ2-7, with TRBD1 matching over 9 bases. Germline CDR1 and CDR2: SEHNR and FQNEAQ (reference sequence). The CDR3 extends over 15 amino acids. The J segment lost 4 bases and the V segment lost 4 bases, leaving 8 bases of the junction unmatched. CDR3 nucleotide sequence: TGTGCCAGCAGCTCTACAGGGGGCGGGGGATACGAGCAGTACTTC. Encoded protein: CASSSTGGGGYEQYF.

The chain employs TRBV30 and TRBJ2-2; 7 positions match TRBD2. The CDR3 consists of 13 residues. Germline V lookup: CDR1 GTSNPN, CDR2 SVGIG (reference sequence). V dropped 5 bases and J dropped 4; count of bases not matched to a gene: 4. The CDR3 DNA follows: TGTGCCTGGGACGCGGGAGTCACCGGGGAGCTGTTTTTT. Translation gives CAWDAGVTGELFF. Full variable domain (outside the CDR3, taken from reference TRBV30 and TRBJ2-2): SQTIHQWPATLVQPVGSPLSLECTVEGTSNPNLYWYRQAAGRGLQLLFYSVGIGQISSEVPQNLSASRPQDRQFILSSKKLLLSDSGFYLCAWDAGVTGELFFGEGSRLTVL.

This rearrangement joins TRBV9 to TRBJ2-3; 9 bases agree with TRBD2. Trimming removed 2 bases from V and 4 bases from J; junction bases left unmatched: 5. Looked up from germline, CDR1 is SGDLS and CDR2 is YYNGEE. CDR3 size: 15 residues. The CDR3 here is CASSVSGSWADTQYF. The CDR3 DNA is TGTGCCAGCAGCGTTAGCGGGAGTTGGGCAGATACGCAGTATTTT.